A selection of T cell receptor beta chains follows, all from one sample in a study of T cells after yellow fever vaccination. TCRdb fed the 5' RACE reads into MiXCR, producing one record per CDR3 protein. The profile shows roughly 500,000 distinct CDR3 sequences, 15% to 20% of them singletons. The input for sequencing was PBMCs, taken 15 days after the yellow fever booster vaccination. The receptors come from a man between 25 and 39 years old who received the YFV17D yellow fever vaccine. CDR3s include the opening cysteine and the closing phenylalanine or tryptophan. The D gene is left open where the match is weak. Rows may omit the clone size; those that give it use once, few, many or a size class.

TRBV29-1	-	-	TRBJ1-1	TGCAGCGTTGGTGGATCGAACACTGAAGCTTTCTTT	CSVGGSNTEAFF
TRBV2	-	few	TRBJ2-4	TGTGCCAGCAGTGACCTTTCAGCCTTAGCCAAAAACATTCAGTACTTC	CASSDLSALAKNIQYF
TRBV30	TRBD1	-	TRBJ1-6	TGTGCCTGGAGTAAGAGGGGGCACGCGTTCAATTCACCCCTCCACTTT	CAWSKRGHAFNSPLHF
TRBV20-1	-	few	TRBJ2-1	TGCAGTGCTAACAACAATGAGCAGTTCTTC	CSANNNEQFF
TRBV5-4	TRBD2	-	TRBJ2-3	TGTGCCAGCAGCAAACCGGGACTAGCCCCAGATACGCAGTATTTT	CASSKPGLAPDTQYF
TRBV29-1	-	-	TRBJ2-1	TGCAGCGGTAATGGGGCTAGCGTATCCTACAATGAGCAGTTCTTC	CSGNGASVSYNEQFF
TRBV7-2	-	many	TRBJ1-1	TGTGCCAGCAGCTTAGCGGCTCAGGCGACTGAAGCTTTCTTT	CASSLAAQATEAFF
TRBV7-6	TRBD1	few	TRBJ2-1	TGTGCCAGCAGCTTACTGGAACAGGGGACGTACAATGAGCAGTTCTTC	CASSLLEQGTYNEQFF
TRBV5-4	-	-	TRBJ2-7	TGTGCCAGCAGCCCCTTACCTCCCCAGCGGTCCTACGAGCAGTACTTC	CASSPLPPQRSYEQYF
TRBV7-9	-	-	TRBJ1-4	TGTGCCAGCAGCGCCTCAGGGAGTTTAGGACTGTTTTTT	CASSASGSLGLFF
TRBV29-1	-	-	TRBJ2-1	TGCAGCGTTGACTTCTACAATGAGCAGTTCTTC	CSVDFYNEQFF
TRBV29-1	-	-	TRBJ2-3	TGCAGCGGGGGGGGGGGCACCCGCACAGATACGCAGTATTTT	CSGGGGTRTDTQYF
TRBV6-2/TRBV6-3	TRBD2	few	TRBJ2-7	TGTGCCAGCAGTTACGCGGGAGCCGGCTACGAGCAGTACTTC	CASSYAGAGYEQYF
TRBV28	-	-	TRBJ2-1	TGTGCCAGCAGTTTATGGCTTCTTGAGCAGTTCTTC	CASSLWLLEQFF
TRBV5-1	-	few	TRBJ2-5	TGCGCCAGCCAAGGGGGCCAAGAGACCCAGTACTTC	CASQGGQETQYF
TRBV10-1	-	-	TRBJ2-5	TGCGCCAGCAGTGAGGGAACAGGTGAAGAGACCCAGTACTTC	CASSEGTGEETQYF
TRBV5-5	TRBD2	-	TRBJ2-3	TGTGCCAGCAGAGGACTAGCGGGAGCAGATACGCAGTATTTT	CASRGLAGADTQYF
TRBV6-1	-	-	TRBJ1-1	TGTGCCAGCAGGGACCCCCTGAACACTGAAGCTTTCTTT	CASRDPLNTEAFF
TRBV6-5	-	few	TRBJ2-7	TGTGCCAGCAGTTACGCCCGCAGCTCGGGAGAGCAGTACTTC	CASSYARSSGEQYF
TRBV20-1	TRBD2	-	TRBJ2-7	TGCAGTGCTAGAGATTATGCGGGAGGATCCTACGAGCAGTACTTC	CSARDYAGGSYEQYF
TRBV7-9	-	few	TRBJ2-7	TGTGCCAGCAGCCTCGCACAGGGTCACTCCTACGAGCAGTACTTC	CASSLAQGHSYEQYF
TRBV20-1	TRBD2	few	TRBJ2-5	TGCAGTGCTAGACCTAGCGGGAGGGCCTTCGAGACCCAGTACTTC	CSARPSGRAFETQYF
TRBV29-1	TRBD2	-	TRBJ2-5	TGCAGCGGCCGGGGGGGGCAAGAGACCCAGTACTTC	CSGRGGQETQYF
TRBV6-5	TRBD1	-	TRBJ2-7	TGTGCCAGCAGTATACCGGGACAGGGGCGATACGAGCAGTACTTC	CASSIPGQGRYEQYF
TRBV12-3/TRBV12-4	TRBD1	few	TRBJ2-7	TGTGCCAGCAGTTTCCCCGGACAGGGAATATACGAGCAGTACTTC	CASSFPGQGIYEQYF
TRBV20-1	TRBD1	-	TRBJ2-5	TGCAGTGCTAGCACCGGGACAGAAGAGACCCAGTACTTC	CSASTGTEETQYF
TRBV14	TRBD1	few	TRBJ2-1	TGTGCCAGCAGCCCGAGGGACAGGGGAAACAATGAGCAGTTCTTC	CASSPRDRGNNEQFF
TRBV5-4	-	many	TRBJ2-3	TGTGCCAGCAGCCCGGGTGGTAGCGGATCCACAGATACGCAGTATTTT	CASSPGGSGSTDTQYF
TRBV5-1	TRBD2	-	TRBJ2-1	TGCGCCAGCAGCCAGATGACTAGCGGAGGCGGGAATGAGCAGTTCTTC	CASSQMTSGGGNEQFF
TRBV27	TRBD1	-	TRBJ1-2	TGTGCCAGCAGCCGCCGGGGGGACAGGGGTGGGTATGGCTACACCTTC	CASSRRGDRGGYGYTF
TRBV27	-	few	TRBJ2-1	TGTGCCAGCAGTTCCCGGACAGACCAGTTCTTC	CASSSRTDQFF
TRBV5-1	-	-	TRBJ2-7	TGCGCCAGCAGTGGCGGGGCGTACCACGAGCAGTACTTC	CASSGGAYHEQYF
TRBV12-3/TRBV12-4	-	-	TRBJ2-5	TGTGCCAGCAGTTTCGGGGGAGGTATCGAGACCCAGTACTTC	CASSFGGGIETQYF
TRBV7-9	-	few	TRBJ1-5	TGTGCCAGCAGCTTAAGCGACGATAGCAATCAGCCCCAGCATTTT	CASSLSDDSNQPQHF
TRBV20-1	-	few	TRBJ2-1	TGCAGTGCTGAGCGGTACAGGGAGTACAATGAGCAGTTCTTC	CSAERYREYNEQFF
TRBV7-8	TRBD2	-	TRBJ2-5	TGTGCCAGCAGCTTGCAGGGACTAGCGGAGGAGACCCAGTACTTC	CASSLQGLAEETQYF
TRBV4-3	-	-	TRBJ2-5	TGCGCCAGCAGCCAAAACACCGGAGAGACCCAGTACTTC	CASSQNTGETQYF